Listed below are T cell receptor beta chains from one sample, sequenced in a study of shared clonotypes between healthy human individuals. Method: immunoSEQ multiplex PCR; TCRdb's copy keeps in-frame clones and lacks some. The table records about 2.3 million clones, 85% to 95% of them present only once. Sequencing input: naive CD4+ T cells from PBMCs. These receptors all come from a man younger than 35 in good health. Some clones in this sample may be carry-over from other donors' samples. Each CDR3 is given with its conserved first and last residue. D genes are given only for firm matches. Some rows have no size entry. The others give once, few or many, or a class for an expanded clone.

size: .
D: .
J: TRBJ2-3
V: TRBV19
CDR3: CASSIAGSFSNTQYF
DNA: TGTGCCAGTAGTATAGCGGGCAGCTTCTCAAATACGCAGTATTTT

size: .
D: .
J: TRBJ2-2
V: TRBV6-5
CDR3: CASSYTRYTGELFF
DNA: TGTGCCAGCAGTTACACCAGATACACCGGGGAGCTGTTTTTT

size: .
D: .
J: TRBJ1-4
V: TRBV25-1
CDR3: CASSDTGRNEKLFF
DNA: TGTGCCAGCAGTGACACAGGGAGAAATGAAAAACTGTTTTTT

size: .
D: .
J: TRBJ1-5
V: TRBV5-1
CDR3: CASSLKIGAQPQHF
DNA: TGCGCCAGCAGCTTGAAGATCGGGGCTCAGCCCCAGCATTTT

size: .
D: .
J: TRBJ1-2
V: TRBV10-3
CDR3: CAISESVGGRGGYTF
DNA: TGTGCCATCAGTGAGTCGGTTGGGGGGCGAGGTGGCTACACCTTC

size: .
D: TRBD2
J: TRBJ2-2
V: TRBV5-3
CDR3: CARSTGRSSTGELFF
DNA: TGTGCCAGAAGCACCGGGAGGTCAAGCACCGGGGAGCTGTTTTTT

size: .
D: TRBD2
J: TRBJ2-1
V: TRBV6-1
CDR3: CASTAGTSGNNEQFF
DNA: TGTGCCAGCACCGCCGGGACTAGCGGAAACAATGAGCAGTTCTTC

size: .
D: .
J: TRBJ2-1
V: TRBV4-1
CDR3: CASSQGGYNEQFF
DNA: TGCGCCAGCAGCCAAGGGGGGTACAATGAGCAGTTCTTC

size: .
D: TRBD2
J: TRBJ2-7
V: TRBV7-3
CDR3: CASSPSGGSYEQYF
DNA: TGTGCCAGCAGCCCTAGCGGGGGCTCCTACGAGCAGTACTTC

size: .
D: TRBD2
J: TRBJ2-1
V: TRBV9
CDR3: CASSVASSGSVYEQFF
DNA: TGTGCCAGCAGCGTAGCCTCTAGCGGGAGTGTCTATGAGCAGTTCTTC

size: once
D: .
J: TRBJ2-1
V: TRBV25-1
CDR3: CASSDFRSSYNEQFF
DNA: TGTGCCAGCAGTGATTTTCGGAGCTCCTACAATGAGCAGTTCTTC

size: .
D: .
J: TRBJ1-1
V: TRBV12-5
CDR3: CASGLTTSSEAFF
DNA: TGTGCTAGTGGTTTGACCACAAGCTCTGAAGCTTTCTTT

size: .
D: TRBD2
J: TRBJ2-1
V: TRBV5-1
CDR3: CASTPLAGAANEQFF
DNA: TGCGCCAGCACCCCTCTAGCGGGAGCGGCCAATGAGCAGTTCTTC

size: .
D: TRBD1
J: TRBJ1-2
V: TRBV10-3
CDR3: CAIRTGTNYGYTF
DNA: TGTGCCATCAGGACAGGGACCAATTATGGCTACACCTTC

size: .
D: TRBD1
J: TRBJ2-1
V: TRBV28
CDR3: CASHPTGGTYNEQFF
DNA: TGTGCCAGCCATCCGACAGGGGGGACCTACAATGAGCAGTTCTTC

size: .
D: TRBD2
J: TRBJ2-3
V: TRBV5-8
CDR3: CASSLLAGGTDTQYF
DNA: TGTGCCAGCAGCCTACTAGCGGGAGGCACAGATACGCAGTATTTT

size: .
D: TRBD2
J: TRBJ2-1
V: TRBV9
CDR3: CASSTYGTSGRNEQFF
DNA: TGTGCCAGCAGCACCTATGGGACTAGCGGGAGGAATGAGCAGTTCTTC

size: .
D: .
J: TRBJ1-1
V: TRBV7-9
CDR3: CASSPDGGESTEAFF
DNA: TGTGCCAGCAGCCCCGATGGGGGAGAATCCACTGAAGCTTTCTTT

size: once
D: .
J: TRBJ2-2
V: TRBV6-1
CDR3: CASSEQGTGELFF
DNA: TGTGCCAGCAGTGAACAGGGTACCGGGGAGCTGTTTTTT

size: few
D: .
J: TRBJ1-5
V: TRBV2
CDR3: CASTKDGTNQPQHF
DNA: TGTGCCAGCACCAAGGACGGGACTAATCAGCCCCAGCATTTT

size: .
D: .
J: TRBJ2-7
V: TRBV29-1
CDR3: CSVSTGTGTYEQYF
DNA: TGCAGCGTCTCTACCGGGACGGGCACCTACGAGCAGTACTTC

size: .
D: .
J: TRBJ1-1
V: TRBV19
CDR3: CASSNGQREAFF
DNA: TGTGCCAGTAGTAATGGGCAGAGAGAAGCTTTCTTT

size: .
D: TRBD1
J: TRBJ2-5
V: TRBV28
CDR3: CASAIGGQGSTSQYF
DNA: TGTGCCAGCGCAATAGGGGGACAGGGCTCGACGTCCCAGTACTTC

size: once
D: TRBD1
J: TRBJ2-2
V: TRBV5-6
CDR3: CASSLGQYTGELFF
DNA: TGTGCCAGCAGCCTGGGACAGTACACCGGGGAGCTGTTTTTT

size: .
D: TRBD1
J: TRBJ1-5
V: TRBV10-3
CDR3: CAISQGQGNQPQHF
DNA: TGTGCCATCAGCCAGGGACAGGGCAATCAGCCCCAGCATTTT

size: .
D: .
J: TRBJ2-7
V: TRBV28
CDR3: CASSLLRDEQYF
DNA: TGTGCCAGCAGTTTATTGCGCGACGAGCAGTACTTC

size: .
D: TRBD1
J: TRBJ2-7
V: TRBV28
CDR3: CASRTGALEEQYF
DNA: TGTGCCAGCAGGACAGGGGCCCTCGAGGAGCAGTACTTC

size: .
D: .
J: TRBJ2-3
V: TRBV7-2
CDR3: CASSLATKFGGTDTQYF
DNA: TGTGCCAGCAGCCTAGCCACTAAGTTTGGTGGCACAGATACGCAGTATTTT

size: .
D: TRBD1
J: TRBJ2-2
V: TRBV11-2
CDR3: CASSSRTGNTGELFF
DNA: TGTGCCAGCAGCAGCCGGACAGGGAACACCGGGGAGCTGTTTTTT